One sample yielded the 32 T cell receptor beta chains listed below, sequenced in a study of CD8 T cells in Susac syndrome. Random hexamers primed reverse transcription of roughly 0.5 to 1 ug RNA. One entry per CDR3 protein, called by TCRdb with MiXCR from the immunoSEQ multiplex PCR reads. The table lists about 180,000 distinct CDR3 sequences, more than 90% of them singletons, with approximately 0.09% in the top ten. The sequenced sample was CD4+ T cells from PBMCs. These receptors were collected from a human donor with multiple sclerosis.

This clonotype was recorded only once. The chain is built from TRBV12-3 or TRBV12-4 and TRBJ1-1; no definite D call. V was shortened by 3 bases and J by 2 bases, with 10 bases between the two germline ends. There are 14 residues in the CDR3. CDR3 in DNA: TGTGCCAGCAGTTTCCCGACGGGAAACACTGAAGCTTTCTTT. It encodes CASSFPTGNTEAFF.

This clonotype showed up just once. The CDR3 sequence: CASSINSNQPQHF. In nucleotides, the CDR3 is TGTGCCAGCAGTATCAATAGCAATCAGCCCCAGCATTTT. V usage is TRBV12-3 or TRBV12-4 and J usage is TRBJ1-5, with D uncertain. V was cut by 5 bases and J by 0 bases, with 5 bases left in between. CDR3 length equals 13 residues.

This clonotype was seen only a few times. The chain joins TRBV5-1 to TRBJ2-1, with 7 bases matching TRBD1. The trim removed 4 bases at V and 5 bases at J, leaving 3 bases unmatched. The CDR3 sequence is 13 residues long. From germline, CDR1 is SGHRS and CDR2 YFSETQ. CDR3 coding DNA: TGCGCCAGCAGCCAGGGACAGAACAATGAGCAGTTCTTC. Translated, it gives CASSQGQNNEQFF.

The table lists this clonotype with a count of one. The chain is built from TRBV29-1 and TRBJ1-1, with D possibly TRBD1 on 5 matching bases. Trimming took 4 bases from V and 7 from J, leaving 19 bases between them. The CDR3 runs 14 residues. Looked up from germline, CDR1 is SQVTM and CDR2 is ANQGSEA. For the CDR3, the DNA is TGCAGCGTTGTCTCGGCAGGGAGGAACTATGAAGCTTTCTTT. Its translation is CSVVSAGRNYEAFF.

The chain recombines TRBV20-1 with TRBJ2-1; TRBD1 might be the D (6 bases). This CDR3 is 14 amino acids long. V lost 0 bases to trimming and J lost 14 bases, with 20 bases between them. Looked up from germline, CDR1 is DFQATT and CDR2 is SNEGSKA (reference sequence). The CDR3 nucleotides are TGCAGTGCTAGAGACTCGCTGGGCGCAGGGGAGAAGTTCTTC. It yields the protein CSARDSLGAGEKFF.

The chain has TRBV29-1 and TRBJ1-2; TRBD1 matches 8 bases. CDR1 is SQVTM, CDR2 ANQGSEA, per germline. The J segment lost 11 bases and the V segment lost 4 bases, leaving 9 bases of the junction unmatched. The CDR3 length is 12 residues. The CDR3 DNA is TGCAGCGTTGGCGGGACAGGCCAAGGATACACCTTC. Amino acids: CSVGGTGQGYTF. The full variable domain, in which reference TRBV29-1 and TRBJ1-2 provide the parts outside the CDR3, is SAVISQKPSRDICQRGTSLTIQCQVDSQVTMMFWYRQQPGQSLTLIATANQGSEATYESGFVIDKFPISRPNLTFSTLTVSNMSPEDSSIYLCSVGGTGQGYTFGSGTRLTVV.

The V gene is TRBV3-1, the J gene TRBJ1-2, with D maybe TRBD1 (5 bases). The germline V and J ends were trimmed by 1 base and 4 bases, with 10 bases remaining between them. Germline CDR1 is LGHDT and CDR2 is YNNKEL (reference sequence). The CDR3 is 14 residues long. The CDR3 sequence is CASSQGGQLYGYTF. DNA for the CDR3: TGTGCCAGCAGCCAAGGAGGACAACTCTATGGCTACACCTTC.

The rearrangement joins TRBV6-2 or TRBV6-3 to TRBJ2-5, with TRBD2 matching 11 bases. Germline V gives CDR1 MNHEY, CDR2 SVGEGT. The CDR3 covers 13 residues. Trimming cost V 5 bases and J 5 bases; bases outside gene matches: 1. The CDR3 here is CASSRTSGETQYF. In DNA form, the CDR3 reads TGTGCCAGCAGTCGGACTAGCGGGGAGACCCAGTACTTC.

The rearrangement uses TRBV5-1 and TRBJ2-6, with 8 bases lining up with TRBD1. After removal of 2 bases from V and 1 base from J, the junction contained 14 bases not matched to a gene. Looked up from germline, CDR1 is SGHRS and CDR2 is YFSETQ. CDR3 length: 20 amino acids. This chain's CDR3 is CASSFRRDRTGISGANVLTF. CDR3 sequence (DNA): TGCGCCAGCAGCTTCCGACGAGACCGGACAGGGATTTCTGGGGCCAACGTCCTGACTTTC.

The chain links TRBV30 to TRBJ2-3; TRBD2 agrees at 11 bases. Germline lookup yields CDR1 GTSNPN and CDR2 SVGIG (reference sequence). The V segment lost 0 bases and the J segment 4 bases; nucleotides outside the gene matches: 3. The CDR3 has 15 residues. CDR3 in amino acids: CAWSVLAGGADTQYF. As DNA, the CDR3 is TGTGCCTGGAGTGTGTTAGCGGGGGGGGCAGATACGCAGTATTTT.

In this sample, this clonotype turned up once. The V gene is TRBV5-1, the J gene TRBJ2-7, with D unclear. Germline V lookup: CDR1 SGHRS, CDR2 YFSETQ. This CDR3 is built from 14 residues. Trimming removed 0 bases from V and 0 bases from J, with 7 bases in between. This CDR3 is CASSLEAISYEQYF. CDR3 coding DNA: TGCGCCAGCAGCTTGGAGGCCATCTCCTACGAGCAGTACTTC.

The chain employs TRBV7-9 and TRBJ2-3; no reliable D call. Trimming shortened V by 8 bases and J by 11 bases, and 11 bases separated the two germline ends. CDR1 and CDR2 (germline): SEHNR, FQNEAQ (reference sequence). The CDR3 length is 10 residues. As DNA, the CDR3 is TGTGCCAGCGACCCCCGAAAGCAGTATTTT. This gives the protein CASDPRKQYF. Variable domain in full (rest from reference TRBV7-9 and TRBJ2-3): DTGVSQNPRHKITKRGQNVTFRCDPISEHNRLYWYRQTLGQGPEFLTYFQNEAQLEKSRLLSDRFSAERPKGSFSTLEIQRTEQGDSAMYLCASDPRKQYFGPGTRLTVL.

The chain employs TRBV20-1 and TRBJ2-5, with D perhaps TRBD1 (6 bases). Per germline, CDR1 DFQATT and CDR2 SNEGSKA (reference sequence). This CDR3 comprises 13 residues. V was pared by 6 bases and J by 3 bases, with 14 bases between. CDR3 nucleotide sequence: TGCAGTGCCCCTCAGGGGTCGGAAGAGACCCAGTACTTC. Its translation: CSAPQGSEETQYF.

The genes are TRBV5-1 and TRBJ1-6; D is undetermined. This CDR3 is built from 17 residues. Germline V gives CDR1 SGHRS, CDR2 YFSETQ. The ends were cut back, 0 bases at V and 8 bases at J, with 18 bases in the middle. DNA of the CDR3: TGCGCCAGCAGCTTGGATCGGGAAAGTGCCCTCTATTCACCCCTCCACTTT. This sequence encodes CASSLDRESALYSPLHF.

Here the CDR3 reads CATSGGSVVGEKSGRTEAFF. The CDR3, as DNA: TGTGCCACCAGTGGGGGAAGCGTGGTAGGGGAGAAGTCGGGGCGGACTGAAGCTTTCTTT. The chain carries TRBV24-1 and TRBJ1-1; tentative D call: TRBD1 (5 bases). Per germline, CDR1 KGHDR and CDR2 SFDVKD. This CDR3 is 20 amino acids long. V was cut by 5 bases and J by 5 bases, with 32 bases left in between.

The chain employs TRBV1 and TRBJ2-3; TRBD2 is the table's D call, not checked against the DNA. TRBV1 is given as a pseudogene. The CDR3 runs 17 residues. CDR3 DNA sequence: TGCACCAGCAGCCATCAAAGGGGCCCAGGGCGAACAGATACGCAGTATTTT. Protein sequence: CTSSHQRGPGRTDTQYF.

The genes are TRBV20-1 and TRBJ2-1, with TRBD1 matching 8 bases. This CDR3 comprises 14 residues. Germline lookup yields CDR1 DFQATT and CDR2 SNEGSKA (reference sequence). V was pared by 3 bases and J by 5 bases, with 6 bases of the junction left unmatched. CDR3 nucleotides: TGCAGTGCTAGGGACAGGGTATTGCACAATGAGCAGTTCTTC. Protein: CSARDRVLHNEQFF.

V gene TRBV10-3 combines with J gene TRBJ2-1; 7 nucleotides line up with TRBD1. V dropped 6 bases and J dropped 0; count of bases not matched to a gene: 2. The CDR3 is 14 residues long. Germline loops: CDR1 ENHRY, CDR2 SYGVKD. The CDR3 region has the DNA TGTGCCATCAGAGGGACAGCCTCCTACAATGAGCAGTTCTTC. Amino acid sequence: CAIRGTASYNEQFF.

The chain employs TRBV29-1 and TRBJ1-6, with D perhaps TRBD1 (5 bases). Trimming left V 6 bases short and J 11 bases short, with 17 bases between. The CDR3 has 13 amino acids. Germline values: CDR1 SQVTM, CDR2 ANQGSEA. In DNA form, the CDR3 reads TGCAGCGTGCAGACAGCCGGGGCCGCACCCCTCCACTTT. Translation: CSVQTAGAAPLHF.

The rearrangement links TRBV28 to TRBJ1-2; TRBD1 might be the D (6 bases). The germline CDR1 and CDR2 sequences are MDHEN and SYDVKM. There are 14 residues in the CDR3. Between the trimmed V and J ends, which lost 6 bases and 4 bases, there was a span of 15 bases. The CDR3 nucleotides are TGTGCCAGCAGGTTGGACAGATCCTTCTATGGCTACACCTTC. Encoded protein: CASRLDRSFYGYTF.

The chain recombines TRBV20-1 with TRBJ2-7; D unclear. Germline V gene lookup returns CDR1 DFQATT and CDR2 SNEGSKA (reference sequence). This CDR3 contains 14 residues. V lost 0 bases and J lost 4, with 13 bases in between. In nucleotides, the CDR3 is TGCAGTGCTAGAGATCTTAGAATGCTGTACGAGCAGTACTTC. It yields the protein CSARDLRMLYEQYF.

This chain connects TRBV3-1 to TRBJ1-3; D is unresolved. Germline V gene data show CDR1 as LGHDT and CDR2 as YNNKEL (reference sequence). This CDR3 spans 14 amino acids. The germline V and J ends were trimmed by 0 bases and 0 bases, with 3 bases remaining between them. In DNA form, the CDR3 reads TGTGCCAGCAGCCAAGAATACTCTGGAAACACCATATATTTT. It yields the protein CASSQEYSGNTIYF.

This chain joins TRBV14 and TRBJ2-3, with D possibly being TRBD2 (6 bases). The germline gives CDR1 SGHDN, CDR2 FVKESK. V lost 4 bases, J lost 3 bases, and 8 bases lay in between. The CDR3 covers 13 residues. The CDR3 here is CASSRDLTDTQYF. The CDR3 coding sequence is TGTGCCAGCAGCCGGGACTTAACAGATACGCAGTATTTT.

J is TRBJ2-3 and V is TRBV5-4; 8 bases line up with TRBD2. The germline V gene encodes CDR1 SGHNT and CDR2 YYREEE (reference sequence). J gave up 3 bases and V 1 base, and 7 bases lay outside the gene matches. This CDR3 contains 16 residues. CDR3 sequence reads: CASSLNSGAGTDTQYF. CDR3 sequence (DNA): TGTGCCAGCAGCTTGAATAGCGGGGCCGGAACAGATACGCAGTATTTT.

This chain links TRBV5-1 with TRBJ1-2; D may be TRBD1 (5 bases). V was pared by 3 bases and J by 1 base, with 13 bases between. CDR3 length: 15 amino acids. CDR1 and CDR2 from the germline V gene are SGHRS and YFSETQ. In DNA, the CDR3 is TGCGCCAGCAGCTGGTGGGACCGAGTTAACTATGGCTACACCTTC. Its protein is CASSWWDRVNYGYTF.

V is TRBV4-1 and J is TRBJ2-2, with TRBD1 matching 7 bases. The V gene end was trimmed by 2 bases and the J gene end by 3 bases; junction bases not matched to a gene: 9. The CDR3 consists of 17 residues. Looked up from germline, CDR1 is MGHRA and CDR2 is YSYEKL. CDR3 protein: CASSQSNQQGYTGELFF. The CDR3 DNA sequence: TGCGCCAGCAGCCAATCGAATCAACAGGGGTACACCGGGGAGCTGTTTTTT.

V usage is TRBV5-1 and J usage is TRBJ1-1, with 8 bases fitting TRBD1. Germline V gene sequence: CDR1 SGHRS, CDR2 YFSETQ. The CDR3 has 14 residues. With 2 bases clipped from V and 5 bases from J, the junction kept 5 bases outside the gene matches. The CDR3 here is CASSFGRGRTEAFF. DNA for the CDR3: TGCGCCAGCAGCTTTGGCAGGGGGCGGACTGAAGCTTTCTTT.

The V gene is TRBV4-2, the J gene TRBJ2-2; a weak D match, TRBD1 (5 bases). Trimming cost V 1 base and J 7 bases, with 16 bases left between them. Per germline, CDR1 LGHNA and CDR2 YNFKEQ. The CDR3 contains 16 residues. CDR3 amino acids: CASSQGSQGAIGELFF. The CDR3 DNA is TGTGCCAGCAGCCAAGGATCTCAAGGGGCTATCGGGGAGCTGTTTTTT.

J is TRBJ1-6 and V is TRBV28; 8 bases line up with TRBD1. The length of the CDR3 is 13 residues. The J segment lost 7 bases and the V segment lost 4 bases, leaving 0 bases of the junction unmatched. The germline gives CDR1 MDHEN, CDR2 SYDVKM. The CDR3 here is CASSWTGNSPLHF. CDR3 DNA: TGTGCCAGCAGTTGGACAGGGAATTCACCCCTCCACTTT.

The chain links TRBV30 to TRBJ1-2; D remains unclear. The CDR3 is made up of 18 amino acids. Trimming left V 7 bases short and J 6 bases short, with 33 bases between. Per the germline V gene, CDR1 is GTSNPN and CDR2 is SVGIG (reference sequence). The CDR3 region is CASLRGWLTATEGHGYTF. CDR3 in DNA: TGTGCCTCCCTCCGAGGTTGGCTAACCGCGACTGAGGGTCATGGCTACACCTTC.

The chain employs TRBV29-1 and TRBJ2-7; TRBD1 matches at 7 bases. The V gene end was trimmed by 6 bases and the J gene end by 0 bases; junction bases not matched to a gene: 8. Germline V lookup: CDR1 SQVTM, CDR2 ANQGSEA. This CDR3 contains 14 residues. The CDR3 coding sequence is TGCAGCGTAAAGGACAGGCAGAGCTCCTACGAGCAGTACTTC. As protein: CSVKDRQSSYEQYF.

This clonotype was seen a single time. J is TRBJ2-1 and V is TRBV15; D possibly corresponds to TRBD2 (5 bases). Trimming took 3 bases from V and 4 from J, leaving 13 bases between them. The CDR3 is 15 amino acids. Germline V CDR1 and CDR2: LNHNV, YYDKDF (reference sequence). The CDR3 sequence: CATSSAPEGYNEQFF. The CDR3 DNA sequence: TGTGCCACCAGCAGTGCCCCAGAGGGTTACAATGAGCAGTTCTTC.